This TCR beta chain was captured by sequencing in a study of cytomegalovirus exposure and HLA in healthy donors (dated by TCRdb to about 2017). For the study in its entirety: In an earlier analysis of roughly 590 of the donors, under 300 Gb of sequence data and just under 120 million unique TCR beta sequences from 150 million to 200 million T cells were reported. An early release that covered around 590 HLA-typed donors contained approximately 300 gigabases of sequencing data and roughly 84 million unique TCR sequences. Of the approximately 400 genotyped donors, around 81% fell in the genetic ancestry cluster associated with self-reported Caucasian donors. The study was designed to test whether signatures of past pathogen exposure could be identified by cataloging public T cell receptors. The study profiled the T cell repertoires of more than 500 subjects by immunosequencing and related them to cytomegalovirus serostatus. A separate validation cohort of about 110 different subjects was used in addition to the roughly 720-subject first cohort. High-throughput TCR immunosequencing, statistical association of individual TCRs with disease status, and machine learning were combined to predict cytomegalovirus infection status. A later analysis re-analyzed previously published TCR beta repertoires from roughly 600 donors and added high-resolution HLA genotyping to study TCR occurrence patterns. In the later analysis, no new phenotypic data were used to find candidate immune exposures; instead, reliance was placed on TCR beta sequences and their occurrence across donors. An earlier analysis of 587 of the donors used high-throughput TCR beta sequencing to judge whether each TCR beta V gene segment behaved as functional or pseudogenic. Donor age, sex, ethnicity and CMV serostatus were compiled together with the repertoire data. Genome-wide SNP genotypes for about 65% of the 666 donors were used in a later genetic analysis, which treated that subset as a discovery cohort. Every discovery cohort repertoire had been produced on one sequencing platform. Both class I and class II loci were covered by HLA typing, at four-digit resolution. The number of typed donors differed by locus: 629-630 for A, B, C, DRB1 and DQB1; 522 for DQA1; 606 for DPA1; and some 470 for DPB1. Several DR-DQ haplotypes were handled as single units for association and clustering because linkage in the cohort was strong. Among under 450 genotyped donors of the cohort, an average of approximately 250,000 unique TCR beta nucleotide sequences were sequenced per donor, roughly 20% of them non-productive. Broad study findings and their caveats: A later analysis found that HLA-associated TCR beta chains were more clonally expanded and had lower generation probabilities than equally common non-associated chains. While some public TCRs were present in many individuals, most TCR sequences turned up only very rarely across donors. Because counts were too low, roughly 17 rarely observed V segments, including chromosome 9 orphons, were left out of the earlier analysis of approximately 500 of the donors. In the study, 150 to 200 TCR beta chains were listed as associated with cytomegalovirus. Broadly in line with IMGT annotations, most TCR beta V segments showed up in productive rearrangements about 90% or about 30% of the time in an earlier analysis of several hundred of the donors. In vitro tests confirmed that a few of the cytomegalovirus-associated TCR beta chains recognize cytomegalovirus antigens. A later analysis found that most CMV-associated TCR beta chains appeared HLA-restricted, with HLA associations seemingly driven largely by CMV exposure. Immune exposure information for the cohort was limited to CMV serostatus. A later genetic analysis associated a missense DCLRE1C variant with V-gene and J-gene trimming of TCR beta chains, and an independent cohort replicated the association. The classifier was reported to diagnose cytomegalovirus status with high specificity and sensitivity in both the original and validation cohorts. The presence/absence analyses assumed that sequencing depth was roughly uniform across donors, and that assumption may not be true. According to a later analysis, TCR association rates differed among HLA loci, with DRB1 alleles showing the most associated TCRs and HLA-C alleles showing the fewest. In a later analysis, several top co-occurrence clusters were reported to appear linked to parvovirus B19, influenza, CMV and Epstein-Barr virus. HLA typing was unavailable for some donors at each locus, so association tests used only the typed subset. A later analysis associated 15,000 to 20,000 TCR beta sequences with specific HLA alleles at a false discovery rate of 0.05. A further reported finding was that TCR beta sequences accurately predicted the HLA-A and HLA-B alleles for most subjects in the first cohort. According to the authors, the approach could potentially be generalized to other disease states and immunological phenotypes. This cohort had only TCR beta chains sequenced, and the lack of alpha or paired-chain data limited which features could be detected. Assigning TCR associations to individual alleles was difficult when HLA alleles, especially DR and DQ, strongly co-occurred. In a later genetic analysis, fewer N-insertions in productive TCRs were reported among donors in an Asian-associated ancestry cluster than the 666-donor mean. Some IMGT-functional V segments, including TRBV6-2 and TRBV6-3, could not be told apart with the 87-base-pair reads, so those segments were excluded. A group of highly shared sequence variants was considered likely to be a technical artifact of the sequencing pipeline. Correlated functional status among segregating V segments might reflect linkage disequilibrium, but an unknown experimental factor could not be ruled out.

The cohort comprised around 700 healthy bone marrow donors. All cohort members were sampled while nominally healthy, although unrecorded immune exposures were likely present. The donor tested CMV seropositive, placing the donor among the 290 or so seropositive members of the cohort. A peripheral blood sample was provided by each donor, and peripheral blood mononuclear cells were used for TCR beta sequencing. Genomic DNA was extracted from the blood cell samples with the Qiagen DNeasy Blood Extraction Kit. From the cysteine through the phenylalanine, the CDR3 covers 15 amino acids. CDR3 DNA is the only sequence kept; it has 45 bases, read in frame from the first base. CDR1 and CDR2 are drawn from the germline V gene: MNHEY, SVGAGI. On this clone itself: Its antigen target is currently unknown. No quality values exist for individual bases; no much larger clone is one base distant.

To prepare the library, the immunoSEQ multiplex PCR assay was applied. For the multiplex PCR, a mixture combining 60 forward primers for TCR Vbeta segments and 13 reverse primers for TCR Jbeta segments was used. A multiplex PCR assay on genomic DNA amplified the CDR3 region of rearranged TCR beta genes. The Illumina HiSeq System was used to sequence the amplified TCR beta libraries as 87-base-pair reads. As for the original processing: A later analysis counted about 82 million unique TCR beta chains across the 700 or so repertoires, and 10 million to 12 million of these chains were shared by at least two donors. A nearest-neighbor algorithm error-corrected the raw reads and collapsed the reads into unique sequences, merging closely related sequences to remove PCR and sequencing errors. CDR3 sequences were aligned to IMGT reference sequences to assign V, D and J gene segments. For a sequence to be retained, at least a six-nucleotide match to both a V gene segment and a J gene segment was required. Rearrangements were called productive when the CDR3 lacked stop codons and stayed in frame with V and J; all others were non-productive. Following IMGT convention, CDR3 was defined as the stretch from the second conserved V-encoded cysteine to the conserved J-encoded phenylalanine. The earlier analysis of a few hundred of the donors excluded sequences that lacked an unambiguous match to a single V gene segment. An earlier analysis of 450 to 650 of the donors called V segments functional above 56.7% productive rearrangements and segregating when the between-donor standard deviation exceeded 5%. A statistical classification framework was built for diagnosing cytomegalovirus status from the catalog of TCR beta chain sequences. V and J gene assignment, in a later analysis, came from comparing TCR nucleotide sequences with IMGT/GENE-DB human TR gene sequences. In a later analysis, CDR3 sequences and most-parsimonious VDJ recombination scenarios were assigned using the TCRdist pipeline. In a later analysis, each TCR beta chain was defined by its CDR3 amino acid sequence together with its V-gene family, and reads without a unique V-gene family were excluded. As a way to deal with suspected cross-contamination and a sequencing artifact, a later analysis dropped nearly 600 nucleotide sequences that were highly shared and had low generation probability. For each public chain, a later analysis derived a clonal expansion index from normalized ranks of inferred template counts within each repertoire. Generation probabilities in a later analysis came from a VDJ recombination model fitted to out-of-frame rearrangements, and those results were checked against IGoR. Hypergeometric tests were used in a later analysis to score TCR-TCR, TCR-HLA and TCR-CMV co-occurrence, with a repertoire-size bias correction applied to the TCR pairs. In a later analysis, false discovery rates were estimated by permuting HLA or CMV assignments 20 times. In a later analysis, co-occurring TCRs were grouped with DBSCAN, and TCRdist sequence similarity was added when clustering was performed within HLA-allele-positive subsets. For co-occurrence clustering, repertoires with fewer than 30,000 or more than 120,000 public chains were excluded, along with a handful of repertoires with anomalous nucleotide sharing. This immuneACCESS table, as held by TCRdb, lists in-frame sequences with V and J called but not all clones. Of the missing ones, under half trace to an unresolved V gene in checked studies; the others have no known cause. That table furnishes V, J and clone size, whereas the DNA furnished D and trimming. The sample data list about 170,000 clones, and about 76% of these were observed just once. The top ten clones comprise 5.4% of the sample.

The clonotype was recovered from a woman under 30 in good health and CMV-seropositive. Sequenced input: PBMCs. The sequence joins TRBV6-5 to TRBJ2-5; TRBD1 matches 9 bases in the middle. TRBJ2-7 explains the end of the DNA better; the J call may be wrong. The DNA sequence is TGTGCCAGCAGTTACTCAGGGACAGGGTCCTACGAGCAGTACTTC. This encodes CASSYSGTGSYEQYF.